The present T cell receptor beta chain was sequenced within a study of cytomegalovirus exposure and HLA in healthy donors. Regarding this clone: No antigen is known for it.

The CDR3 extends over 13 amino acids. The V gene's germline CDR1 is MNHEY and CDR2 SMNVEV (reference sequence). With 6 bases clipped from V and 13 bases from J, the junction kept 12 bases outside the gene matches. General observations from the study: Some highly shared sequence variants likely arose as a pipeline artifact. Per published reports, the classifier diagnosed cytomegalovirus status with high specificity and sensitivity. For TCR beta chains, V- and J-gene trimming was later linked to a missense DCLRE1C variant.

Both 60 Vbeta primers and 13 Jbeta primers went into the PCR. Repertoires were generated with immunoSEQ multiplex PCR, while TCRdb's copy carries only in-frame clones and drops some. The data show 150,000 to 250,000 clones, 75% to 85% seen once. Sequenced: PBMCs. The receptor was derived from a woman aged 45 to 65 in good health and CMV-seropositive. The chain has TRBV27 and TRBJ2-1, with 7 bases identical to TRBD1. The chain's CDR3 is CASRSMTGIRQFF. For the CDR3, the DNA is TGTGCCAGCAGGTCCATGACAGGGATCCGACAGTTCTTC.